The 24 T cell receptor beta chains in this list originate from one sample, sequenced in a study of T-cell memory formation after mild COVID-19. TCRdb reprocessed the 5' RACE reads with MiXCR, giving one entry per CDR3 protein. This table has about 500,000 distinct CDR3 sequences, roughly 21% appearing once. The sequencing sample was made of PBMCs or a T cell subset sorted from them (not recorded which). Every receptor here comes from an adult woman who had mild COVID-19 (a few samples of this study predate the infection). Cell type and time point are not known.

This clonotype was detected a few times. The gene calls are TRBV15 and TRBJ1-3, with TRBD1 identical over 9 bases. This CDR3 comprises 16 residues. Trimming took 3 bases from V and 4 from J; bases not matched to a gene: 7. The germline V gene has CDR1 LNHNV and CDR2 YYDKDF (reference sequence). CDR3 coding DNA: TGTGCCACCAGCAGCGCCCGGACAGGGGCAGGAAACACCATATATTTT. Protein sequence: CATSSARTGAGNTIYF.

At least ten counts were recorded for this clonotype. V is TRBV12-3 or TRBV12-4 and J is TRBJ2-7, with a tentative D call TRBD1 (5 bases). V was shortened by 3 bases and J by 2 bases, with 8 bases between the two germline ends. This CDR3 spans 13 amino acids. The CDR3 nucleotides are TGTGCCAGCAGTTTCCAGGGCCCCTACGAGCAGTACTTC. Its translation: CASSFQGPYEQYF.

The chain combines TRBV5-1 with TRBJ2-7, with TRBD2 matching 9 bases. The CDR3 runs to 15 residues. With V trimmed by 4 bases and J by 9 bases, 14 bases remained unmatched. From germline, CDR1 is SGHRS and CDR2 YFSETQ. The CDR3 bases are TGCGCCAGCAGCAGGATAGGGACTAGCCCTCGGGCGCAGTACTTC. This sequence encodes CASSRIGTSPRAQYF.

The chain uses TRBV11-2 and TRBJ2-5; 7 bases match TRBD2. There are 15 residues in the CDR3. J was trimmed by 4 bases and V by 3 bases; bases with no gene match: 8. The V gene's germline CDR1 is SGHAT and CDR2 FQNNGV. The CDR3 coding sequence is TGTGCCAGCAGCTTCGGTGGGGGAGGGAGAGAGACCCAGTACTTC. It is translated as CASSFGGGGRETQYF.

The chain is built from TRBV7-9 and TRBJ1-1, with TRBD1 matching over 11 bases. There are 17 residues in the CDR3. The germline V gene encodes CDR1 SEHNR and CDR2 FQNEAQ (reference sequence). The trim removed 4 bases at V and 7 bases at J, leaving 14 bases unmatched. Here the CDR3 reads CASSWPGTGGNSGEAFF. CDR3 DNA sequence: TGTGCCAGCAGCTGGCCCGGGACAGGGGGTAATAGTGGTGAAGCTTTCTTT.

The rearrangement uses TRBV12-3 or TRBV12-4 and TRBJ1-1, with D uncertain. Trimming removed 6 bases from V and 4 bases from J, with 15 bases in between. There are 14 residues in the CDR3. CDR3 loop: CASRGVGESTEAFF. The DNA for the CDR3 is TGTGCCAGCAGGGGAGTCGGGGAAAGCACTGAAGCTTTCTTT.

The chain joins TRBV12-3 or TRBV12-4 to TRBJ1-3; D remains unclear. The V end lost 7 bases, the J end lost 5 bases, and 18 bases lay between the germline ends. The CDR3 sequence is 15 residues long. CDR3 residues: CASTLSAGIRNTIYF. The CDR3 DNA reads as TGTGCCAGCACCCTCTCGGCAGGTATTAGAAACACCATATATTTT.

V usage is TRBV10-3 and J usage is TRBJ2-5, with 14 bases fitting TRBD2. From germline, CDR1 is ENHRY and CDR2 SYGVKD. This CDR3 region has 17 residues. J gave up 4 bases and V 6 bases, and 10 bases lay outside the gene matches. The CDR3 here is CAISDSGLAGDAETQYF. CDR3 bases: TGTGCCATCAGCGATTCGGGACTAGCGGGGGACGCAGAGACCCAGTACTTC.

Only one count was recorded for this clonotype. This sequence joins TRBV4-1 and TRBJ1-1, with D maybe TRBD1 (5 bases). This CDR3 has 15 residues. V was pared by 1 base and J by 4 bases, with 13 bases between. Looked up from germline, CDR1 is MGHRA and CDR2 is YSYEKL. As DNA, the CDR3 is TGCGCCAGCAGCCAAGTTGAGGCAGGGTTCACTGAAGCTTTCTTT. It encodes CASSQVEAGFTEAFF.

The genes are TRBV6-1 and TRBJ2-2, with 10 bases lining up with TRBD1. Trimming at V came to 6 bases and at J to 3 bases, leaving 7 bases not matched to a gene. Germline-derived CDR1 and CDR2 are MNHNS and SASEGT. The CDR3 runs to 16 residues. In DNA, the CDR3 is TGTGCCAGCAGGCTGGGACAGGGGCCCTACACCGGGGAGCTGTTTTTT. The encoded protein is CASRLGQGPYTGELFF.

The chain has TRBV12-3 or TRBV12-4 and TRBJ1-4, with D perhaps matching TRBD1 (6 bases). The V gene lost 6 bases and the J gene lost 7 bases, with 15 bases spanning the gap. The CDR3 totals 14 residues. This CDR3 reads CASSPAGAVEKLFF. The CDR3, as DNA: TGTGCCAGCAGCCCAGCGGGGGCAGTTGAAAAACTGTTTTTT.

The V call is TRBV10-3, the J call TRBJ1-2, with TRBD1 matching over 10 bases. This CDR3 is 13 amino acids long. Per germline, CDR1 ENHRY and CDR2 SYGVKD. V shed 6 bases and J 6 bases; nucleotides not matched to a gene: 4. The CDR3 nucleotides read TGTGCCATCAGGGACGACAGGGGGCATGGCTACACCTTC. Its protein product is CAIRDDRGHGYTF.

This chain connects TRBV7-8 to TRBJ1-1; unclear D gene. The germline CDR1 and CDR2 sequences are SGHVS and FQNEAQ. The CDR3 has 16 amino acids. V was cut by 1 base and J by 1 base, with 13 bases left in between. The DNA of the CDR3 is TGTGCCAGCAGCTTAGTCGGGAAAACCCCGAACACTGAAGCTTTCTTT. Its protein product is CASSLVGKTPNTEAFF.

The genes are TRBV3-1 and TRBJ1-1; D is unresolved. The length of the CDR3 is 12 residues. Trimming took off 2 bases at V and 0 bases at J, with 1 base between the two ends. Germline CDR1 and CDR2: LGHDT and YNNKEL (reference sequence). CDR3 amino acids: CASSQLNTEAFF. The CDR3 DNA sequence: TGTGCCAGCAGCCAACTGAACACTGAAGCTTTCTTT.

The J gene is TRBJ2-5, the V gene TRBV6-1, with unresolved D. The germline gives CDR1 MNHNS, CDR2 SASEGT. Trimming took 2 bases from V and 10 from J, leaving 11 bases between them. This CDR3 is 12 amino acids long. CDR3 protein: CASSEIAFGQYF. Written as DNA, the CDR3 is TGTGCCAGCAGTGAAATTGCGTTTGGCCAGTACTTC.

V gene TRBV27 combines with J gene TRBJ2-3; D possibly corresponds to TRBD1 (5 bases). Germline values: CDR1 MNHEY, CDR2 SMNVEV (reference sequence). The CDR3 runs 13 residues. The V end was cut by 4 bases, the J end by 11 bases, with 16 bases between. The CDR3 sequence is CASSSSWQGGQYF. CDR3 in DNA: TGTGCCAGCAGTTCATCTTGGCAGGGCGGGCAGTATTTT.

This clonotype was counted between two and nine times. CDR3 amino acids: CASSFGTGVETQYF. CDR3 DNA: TGTGCCAGCAGTTTCGGGACAGGAGTAGAGACCCAGTACTTC. V gene TRBV6-5 combines with J gene TRBJ2-5, with TRBD1 identical over 8 bases. Germline CDR1 is MNHEY and CDR2 is SVGAGI. CDR3 length equals 14 residues. J was trimmed by 4 bases and V by 4 bases; bases with no gene match: 5.

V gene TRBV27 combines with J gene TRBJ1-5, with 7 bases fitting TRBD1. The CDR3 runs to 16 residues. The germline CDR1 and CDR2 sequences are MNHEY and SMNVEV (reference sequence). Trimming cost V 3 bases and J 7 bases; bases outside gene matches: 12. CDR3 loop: CASSFRTGPPGQPQHF. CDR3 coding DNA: TGTGCCAGCAGTTTCCGGACAGGCCCGCCCGGGCAGCCCCAGCATTTT.

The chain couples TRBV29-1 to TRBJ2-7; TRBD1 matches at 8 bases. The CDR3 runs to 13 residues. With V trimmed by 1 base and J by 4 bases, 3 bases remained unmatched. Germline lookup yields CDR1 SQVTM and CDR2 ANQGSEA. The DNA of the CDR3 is TGCAGCGTTGAAGGTAGGACAGGGTACGAGCAGTACTTC. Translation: CSVEGRTGYEQYF.

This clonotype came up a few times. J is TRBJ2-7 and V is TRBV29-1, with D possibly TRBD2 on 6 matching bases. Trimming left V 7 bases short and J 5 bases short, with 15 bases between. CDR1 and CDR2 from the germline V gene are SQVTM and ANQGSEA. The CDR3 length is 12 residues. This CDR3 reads CSAVGGADEQYF. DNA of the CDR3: TGCAGCGCTGTAGGAGGGGCGGACGAGCAGTACTTC.

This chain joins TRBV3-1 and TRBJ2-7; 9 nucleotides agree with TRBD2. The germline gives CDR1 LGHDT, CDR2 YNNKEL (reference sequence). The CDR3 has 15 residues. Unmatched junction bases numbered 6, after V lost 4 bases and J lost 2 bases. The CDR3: CASSRGASGTYEQYF. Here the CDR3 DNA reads TGTGCCAGCAGCCGTGGGGCTAGCGGGACCTACGAGCAGTACTTC.

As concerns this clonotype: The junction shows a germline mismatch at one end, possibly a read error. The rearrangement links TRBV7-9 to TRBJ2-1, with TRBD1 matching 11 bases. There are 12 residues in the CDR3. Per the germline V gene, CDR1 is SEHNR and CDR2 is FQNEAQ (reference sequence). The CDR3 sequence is CASSIGTGGLLF. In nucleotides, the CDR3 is TGTGCCAGCAGCATCGGGACAGGGGGACTTCTCTTC. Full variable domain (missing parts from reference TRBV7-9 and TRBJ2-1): DTGVSQNPRHKITKRGQNVTFRCDPISEHNRLYWYRQTLGQGPEFLTYFQNEAQLEKSRLLSDRFSAERPKGSFSTLEIQRTEQGDSAMYLCASSIGTGGLLFGPGTRLTVL.

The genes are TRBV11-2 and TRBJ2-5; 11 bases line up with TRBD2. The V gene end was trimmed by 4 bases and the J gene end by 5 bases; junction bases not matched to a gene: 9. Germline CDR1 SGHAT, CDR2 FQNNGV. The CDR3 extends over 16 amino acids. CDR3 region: CASSSGTSGLGETQYF. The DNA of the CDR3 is TGTGCCAGCAGCTCCGGGACTAGCGGACTGGGGGAGACCCAGTACTTC.

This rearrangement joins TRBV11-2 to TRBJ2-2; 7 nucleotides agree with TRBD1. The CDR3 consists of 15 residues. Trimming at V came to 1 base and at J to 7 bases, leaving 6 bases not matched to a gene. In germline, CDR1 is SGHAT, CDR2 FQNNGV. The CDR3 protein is CASSLAQGFSGELFF. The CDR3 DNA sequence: TGTGCCAGCAGCTTAGCACAGGGGTTCAGCGGGGAGCTGTTTTTT.